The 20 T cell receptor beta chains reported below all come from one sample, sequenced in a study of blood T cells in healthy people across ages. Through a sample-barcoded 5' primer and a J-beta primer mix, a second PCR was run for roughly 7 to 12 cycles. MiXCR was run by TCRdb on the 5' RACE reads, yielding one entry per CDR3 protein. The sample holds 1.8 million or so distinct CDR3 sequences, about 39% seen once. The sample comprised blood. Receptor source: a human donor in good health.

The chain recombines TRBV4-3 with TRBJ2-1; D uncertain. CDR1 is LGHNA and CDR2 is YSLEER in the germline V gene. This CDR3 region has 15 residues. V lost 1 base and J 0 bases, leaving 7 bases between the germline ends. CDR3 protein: CASSQGDNSYNEQFF. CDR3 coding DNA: TGCGCCAGCAGCCAAGGAGATAACTCCTACAATGAGCAGTTCTTC.

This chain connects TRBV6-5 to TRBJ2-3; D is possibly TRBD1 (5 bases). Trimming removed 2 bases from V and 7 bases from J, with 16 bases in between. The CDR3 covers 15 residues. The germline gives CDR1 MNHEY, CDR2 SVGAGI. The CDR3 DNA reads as TGTGCCAGCAGTTACCGTTGGCAGGGTCCGAATACGCAGTATTTT. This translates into CASSYRWQGPNTQYF.

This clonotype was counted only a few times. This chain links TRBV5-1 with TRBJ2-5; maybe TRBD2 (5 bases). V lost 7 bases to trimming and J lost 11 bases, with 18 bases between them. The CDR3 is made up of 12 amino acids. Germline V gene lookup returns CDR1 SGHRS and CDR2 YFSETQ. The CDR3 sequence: CASVSTSGKQYF. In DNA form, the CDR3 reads TGCGCCAGCGTCAGTACCTCGGGGAAGCAGTACTTC.

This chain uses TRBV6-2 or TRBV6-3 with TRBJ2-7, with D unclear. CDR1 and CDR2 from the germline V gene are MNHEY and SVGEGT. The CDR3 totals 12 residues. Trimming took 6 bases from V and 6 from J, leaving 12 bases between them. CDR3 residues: CASRSRVSEQYF. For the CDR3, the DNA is TGTGCCAGCAGATCTCGGGTCTCCGAGCAGTACTTC.

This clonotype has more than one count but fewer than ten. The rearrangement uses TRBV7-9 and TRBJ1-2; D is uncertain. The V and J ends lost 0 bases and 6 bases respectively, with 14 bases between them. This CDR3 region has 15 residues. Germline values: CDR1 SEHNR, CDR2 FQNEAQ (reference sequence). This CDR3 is CASSLALKGTDGYTF. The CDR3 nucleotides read TGTGCCAGCAGCTTAGCGTTAAAGGGCACGGATGGCTACACCTTC.

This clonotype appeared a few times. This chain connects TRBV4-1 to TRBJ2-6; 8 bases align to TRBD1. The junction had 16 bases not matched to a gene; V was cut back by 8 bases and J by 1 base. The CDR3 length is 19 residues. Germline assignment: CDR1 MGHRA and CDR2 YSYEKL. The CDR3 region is CASSLEPTGVSSGANVLTF. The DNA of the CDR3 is TGCGCCAGCTCATTAGAACCGACAGGGGTTTCATCTGGGGCCAACGTCCTGACTTTC.

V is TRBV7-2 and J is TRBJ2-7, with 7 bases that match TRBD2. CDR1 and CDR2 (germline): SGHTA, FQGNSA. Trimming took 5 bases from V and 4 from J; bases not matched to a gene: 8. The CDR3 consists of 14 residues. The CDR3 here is CASSPRLANYEQYF. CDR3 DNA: TGTGCCAGCAGCCCTCGACTAGCAAATTACGAGCAGTACTTC.

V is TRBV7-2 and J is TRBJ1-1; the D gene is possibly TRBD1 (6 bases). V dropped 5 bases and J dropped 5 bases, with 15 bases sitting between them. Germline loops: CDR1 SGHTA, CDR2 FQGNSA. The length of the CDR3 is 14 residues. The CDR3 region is CASSQNRDTTEAFF. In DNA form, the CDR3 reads TGTGCCAGCAGCCAAAACCGGGACACAACTGAAGCTTTCTTT.

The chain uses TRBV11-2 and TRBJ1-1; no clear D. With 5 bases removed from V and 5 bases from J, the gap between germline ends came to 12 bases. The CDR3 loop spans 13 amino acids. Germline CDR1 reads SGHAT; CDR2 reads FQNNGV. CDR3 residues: CASSLGWVTEAFF. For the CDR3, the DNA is TGTGCCAGCAGCCTCGGCTGGGTGACTGAAGCTTTCTTT. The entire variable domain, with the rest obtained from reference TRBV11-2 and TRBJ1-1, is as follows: EAGVAQSPRYKIIEKRQSVAFWCNPISGHATLYWYQQILGQGPKLLIQFQNNGVVDDSQLPKDRFSAERLKGVDSTLKIQPAKLEDSAVYLCASSLGWVTEAFFGQGTRLTVV.

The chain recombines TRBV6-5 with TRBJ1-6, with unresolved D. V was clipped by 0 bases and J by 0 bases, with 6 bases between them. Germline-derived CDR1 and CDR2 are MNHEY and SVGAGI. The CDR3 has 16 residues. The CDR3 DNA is TGTGCCAGCAGTTACTCATGGAGCTCCTATAATTCACCCCTCCACTTT. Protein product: CASSYSWSSYNSPLHF.

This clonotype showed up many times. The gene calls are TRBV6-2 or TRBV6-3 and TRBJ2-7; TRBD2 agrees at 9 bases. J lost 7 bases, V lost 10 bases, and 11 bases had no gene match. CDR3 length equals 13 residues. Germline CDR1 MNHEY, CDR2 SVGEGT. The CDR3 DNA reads TGTGCCACGGCTGAAGCTAGCGGGGTTGAGCAGTACTTC. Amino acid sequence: CATAEASGVEQYF.

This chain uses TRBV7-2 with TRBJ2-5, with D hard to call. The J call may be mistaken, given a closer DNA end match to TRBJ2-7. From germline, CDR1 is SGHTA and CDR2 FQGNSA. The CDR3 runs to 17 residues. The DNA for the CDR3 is TGTGCCAGCAGCTTAGCGGTTTCAGACGTGAGCTCCTACGAGCAGTACTTC. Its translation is CASSLAVSDVSSYEQYF.

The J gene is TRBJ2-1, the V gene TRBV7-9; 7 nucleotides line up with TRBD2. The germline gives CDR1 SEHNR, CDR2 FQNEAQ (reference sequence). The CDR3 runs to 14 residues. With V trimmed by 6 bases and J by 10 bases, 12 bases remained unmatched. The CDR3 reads CASSSEGQAGEQFF. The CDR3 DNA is TGTGCCAGCAGTTCTGAAGGACAAGCGGGGGAGCAGTTCTTC.

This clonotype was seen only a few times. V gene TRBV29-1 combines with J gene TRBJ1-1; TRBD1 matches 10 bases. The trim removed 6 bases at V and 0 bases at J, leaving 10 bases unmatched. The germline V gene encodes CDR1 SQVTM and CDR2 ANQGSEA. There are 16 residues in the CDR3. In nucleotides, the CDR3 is TGCAGCGTCGAGGGGGGACAGGGGATTATGAACACTGAAGCTTTCTTT. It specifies CSVEGGQGIMNTEAFF.

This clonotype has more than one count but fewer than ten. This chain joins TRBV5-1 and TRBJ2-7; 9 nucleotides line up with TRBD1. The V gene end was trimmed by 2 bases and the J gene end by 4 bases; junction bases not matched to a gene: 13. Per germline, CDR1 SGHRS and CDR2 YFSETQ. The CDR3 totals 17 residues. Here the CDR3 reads CASSFNIPGQGIYEQYF. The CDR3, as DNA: TGCGCCAGCAGCTTCAATATTCCGGGACAGGGCATATACGAGCAGTACTTC.

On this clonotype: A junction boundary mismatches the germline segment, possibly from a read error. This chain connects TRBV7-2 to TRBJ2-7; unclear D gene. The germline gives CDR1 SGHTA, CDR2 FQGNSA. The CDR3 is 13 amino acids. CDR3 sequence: CASSYTASCEQYF. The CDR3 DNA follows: TGTGCCAGCAGTTACACCGCTTCCTGCGAGCAGTACTTC.

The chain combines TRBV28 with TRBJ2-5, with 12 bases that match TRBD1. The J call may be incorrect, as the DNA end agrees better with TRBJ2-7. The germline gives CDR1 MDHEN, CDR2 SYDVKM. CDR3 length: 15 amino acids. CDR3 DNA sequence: TGTGCCAGCAGTTCGTGGGGACAGGGGGCGAACGAGCAGTACTTC. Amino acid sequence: CASSSWGQGANEQYF.

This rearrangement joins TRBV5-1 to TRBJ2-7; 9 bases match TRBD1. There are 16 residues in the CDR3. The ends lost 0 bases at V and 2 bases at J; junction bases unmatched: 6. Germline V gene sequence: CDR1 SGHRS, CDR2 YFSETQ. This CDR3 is CASSLAGDREPYEQYF. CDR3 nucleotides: TGCGCCAGCAGCTTGGCCGGGGACAGGGAACCCTACGAGCAGTACTTC.

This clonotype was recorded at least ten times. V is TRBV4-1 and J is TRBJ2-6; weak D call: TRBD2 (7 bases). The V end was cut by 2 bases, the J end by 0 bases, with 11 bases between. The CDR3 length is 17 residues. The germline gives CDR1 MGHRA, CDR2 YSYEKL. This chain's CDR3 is CASSQWGGTSGANVLTF. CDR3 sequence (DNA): TGCGCCAGCAGCCAATGGGGGGGCACCTCTGGGGCCAACGTCCTGACTTTC.

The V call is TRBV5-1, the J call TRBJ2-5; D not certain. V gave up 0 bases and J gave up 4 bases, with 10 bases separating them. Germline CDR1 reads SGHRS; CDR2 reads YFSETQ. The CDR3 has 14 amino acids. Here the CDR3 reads CASSLERPGETQYF. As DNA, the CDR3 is TGCGCCAGCAGCTTGGAACGCCCAGGAGAGACCCAGTACTTC.